The clone carrying this T cell receptor (beta chain) appeared a few times. One entry per CDR3 protein results from TCRdb running MiXCR on the 5' RACE reads. The data show over 50,000 distinct CDR3 sequences, around 25% seen once. V lost 4 bases and J 6 bases, leaving 18 bases between the germline ends. Looked up from germline, CDR1 is SQVTM and CDR2 is ANQGSEA. This CDR3 region has 14 residues. The chain couples TRBV29-1 to TRBJ1-1; no firm D call. This TCR derives from a female donor with breast cancer. The sequenced sample was tumor-infiltrating naive CD4+ T cells sorted from the breast tumor. Subset here: naive CD4+ T cells, CD4+CD45RA+CD25-. The DNA for the CDR3 is TGCAGCGTTGCCTTATTGGAGGGATTCTCTGAAGCTTTCTTT. As protein: CSVALLEGFSEAFF.